The 25 T cell receptor beta chains reported below all come from one sample, sequenced in a study of cytomegalovirus exposure and HLA in healthy donors. The PCR employed 60 Vbeta primers together with 13 Jbeta primers. This table comes from immunoSEQ multiplex PCR, and its TCRdb copy is limited to in-frame clones, with some not included. The sample has some 200,000 clones, approximately 78% seen once; the top ten hold 2.5% to 3.5%. Input material: PBMCs. The receptors shown here come from a woman between 40 and 55 years old in good health and CMV-seronegative.

The chain links TRBV27 to TRBJ1-3; D call uncertain. The CDR3 is 15 amino acids. The germline CDR1 and CDR2 sequences are MNHEY and SMNVEV (reference sequence). V was trimmed by 6 bases and J by 0 bases, leaving 12 bases between them. The CDR3 sequence: CASSPSASSGNTIYF. CDR3 bases: TGTGCCAGCAGCCCCAGCGCGTCCTCTGGAAACACCATATATTTT.

The chain carries TRBV27 and TRBJ2-7; TRBD1 aligns across 7 bases. This CDR3 comprises 15 residues. Germline-derived CDR1 and CDR2 are MNHEY and SMNVEV (reference sequence). After removal of 6 bases from V and 5 bases from J, the junction contained 13 bases not matched to a gene. CDR3 DNA: TGTGCCAGCAGCCCTCGACAGGGCATCTCGCACGAGCAGTACTTC. This sequence encodes CASSPRQGISHEQYF.

The rearrangement links TRBV2 to TRBJ2-7; TRBD2 is a possible D gene (5 bases). Between the trimmed V and J ends, which lost 6 bases and 4 bases, there was a span of 16 bases. This CDR3 has 14 amino acids. The germline V gene encodes CDR1 SNHLY and CDR2 FYNNEI. Written as DNA, the CDR3 is TGTGCCAGCAGACGGCCCGGGGATGGGTACGAGCAGTACTTC. Translated, it gives CASRRPGDGYEQYF.

The V and J genes are TRBV18 and TRBJ1-4; 7 nucleotides agree with TRBD1. Germline V gene lookup returns CDR1 KGHSH and CDR2 LQKENI. The CDR3 contains 14 residues. J gave up 6 bases and V 10 bases, and 11 bases lay outside the gene matches. The CDR3 bases are TGTGCCACCATGAAACAGGGGAACGATGAAAAACTGTTTTTT. It translates to CATMKQGNDEKLFF.

V and J are TRBV10-3 and TRBJ2-1; TRBD2 agrees at 13 bases. Germline V CDR1 and CDR2: ENHRY, SYGVKD. There are 16 residues in the CDR3. Unmatched junction bases numbered 9, after V lost 7 bases and J lost 6 bases. The CDR3 region is CAITDPGLAGINEQFF. Here the CDR3 DNA reads TGTGCCATCACTGACCCGGGACTAGCGGGAATCAATGAGCAGTTCTTC.

This sequence joins TRBV7-2 and TRBJ1-4; D call uncertain. Germline CDR1 SGHTA, CDR2 FQGNSA. The CDR3 has 14 amino acids. Trimming took off 5 bases at V and 4 bases at J, with 11 bases between the two ends. CDR3 residues: CASSRGRGNEKLFF. The CDR3, as DNA: TGTGCCAGCAGCCGCGGACGGGGTAATGAAAAACTGTTTTTT. The variable domain in full, with the rest retrieved from reference TRBV7-2 and TRBJ1-4, is GAGVSQSPSNKVTEKGKDVELRCDPISGHTALYWYRQSLGQGLEFLIYFQGNSAPDKSGLPSDRFSAERTGGSVSTLTIQRTQQEDSAVYLCASSRGRGNEKLFFGSGTQLSVL.

The gene calls are TRBV27 and TRBJ2-1; TRBD2 matches at 7 bases. In germline, CDR1 is MNHEY, CDR2 SMNVEV (reference sequence). CDR3 length: 14 residues. Unmatched junction bases numbered 6, after V lost 3 bases and J lost 7 bases. CDR3 bases: TGTGCCAGCAGTTTTGGCGGGAGCATAAATGAGCAGTTCTTC. Its translation is CASSFGGSINEQFF.

The chain links TRBV11-2 to TRBJ2-2; weak D call: TRBD2 (6 bases). Germline V gene data show CDR1 as SGHAT and CDR2 as FQNNGV. V lost 1 base, J lost 5 bases, and 11 bases lay in between. CDR3 length equals 15 residues. The CDR3 DNA follows: TGTGCCAGCAGCTTAGGGAGAGGGACTACCGGGGAGCTGTTTTTT. It codes for CASSLGRGTTGELFF. The variable domain in full, completed from reference TRBV11-2 and TRBJ2-2, reads EAGVAQSPRYKIIEKRQSVAFWCNPISGHATLYWYQQILGQGPKLLIQFQNNGVVDDSQLPKDRFSAERLKGVDSTLKIQPAKLEDSAVYLCASSLGRGTTGELFFGEGSRLTVL.

The rearrangement uses TRBV14 and TRBJ2-1; D may be TRBD2 (6 bases). Trimming pared 4 bases from V and 4 bases from J, leaving 8 bases between. Germline CDR1 and CDR2: SGHDN and FVKESK. This CDR3 is 13 amino acids long. DNA of the CDR3: TGTGCCAGCAGCCCGGGGACTTACAATGAGCAGTTCTTC. This encodes CASSPGTYNEQFF.

The rearrangement uses TRBV19 and TRBJ2-7; 13 bases fit TRBD2. Germline trimming cut 9 bases from V and 4 bases from J; bases unmatched to any gene: 6. The germline gives CDR1 LNHDA, CDR2 SQIVND (reference sequence). The CDR3 length is 14 residues. CDR3 region: CASRTSGRGYEQYF. DNA of the CDR3: TGTGCCAGCAGGACTAGCGGGAGAGGATACGAGCAGTACTTC.

The V gene is TRBV5-1, the J gene TRBJ2-5, with a tentative D call TRBD2 (6 bases). The CDR3 is 15 residues long. V lost 5 bases and J lost 5, with 19 bases in between. CDR1 is SGHRS and CDR2 is YFSETQ in the germline V gene. CDR3 nucleotide sequence: TGCGCCAGCAGGTTGAGCGCGGGAATCGGGGAGACCCAGTACTTC. Amino acids: CASRLSAGIGETQYF.

This rearrangement joins TRBV9 to TRBJ1-5; a possible D gene is TRBD1 (5 bases). Looked up from germline, CDR1 is SGDLS and CDR2 is YYNGEE. The CDR3 runs 15 residues. Trimming removed 2 bases from V and 5 bases from J, with 14 bases in between. In DNA form, the CDR3 reads TGTGCCAGCAGCGTGTCGCCAGGGTTCGATCAGCCCCAGCATTTT. It is translated as CASSVSPGFDQPQHF. Together with reference TRBV9 and TRBJ1-5, the CDR3 gives the full variable domain: DSGVTQTPKHLITATGQRVTLRCSPRSGDLSVYWYQQSLDQGLQFLIQYYNGEERAKGNILERFSAQQFPDLHSELNLSSLELGDSALYFCASSVSPGFDQPQHFGDGTRLSIL.

The chain combines TRBV7-9 with TRBJ2-3, with 8 positions matching TRBD2. Germline V gene sequence: CDR1 SEHNR, CDR2 FQNEAQ (reference sequence). The V gene end was trimmed by 3 bases and the J gene end by 0 bases; junction bases not matched to a gene: 5. The CDR3 spans 16 residues. The CDR3 loop is CASSFTLAASTDTQYF. For the CDR3, the DNA is TGTGCCAGCAGCTTCACACTAGCGGCTAGCACAGATACGCAGTATTTT.

The chain is built from TRBV15 and TRBJ1-4; 8 positions match TRBD1. After removal of 1 base from V and 5 bases from J, the junction contained 3 bases not matched to a gene. CDR1 LNHNV and CDR2 YYDKDF come from the germline V gene (reference sequence). The CDR3 loop spans 15 amino acids. CDR3: CATSRGQGPNEKLFF. In DNA, the CDR3 is TGTGCCACCAGCAGAGGACAGGGGCCGAATGAAAAACTGTTTTTT.

This clone was counted a few times. This chain connects TRBV27 to TRBJ1-3; TRBD1 matches at 9 bases. With 6 bases clipped from V and 1 base from J, the junction kept 4 bases outside the gene matches. Germline V gene sequence: CDR1 MNHEY, CDR2 SMNVEV (reference sequence). The CDR3 covers 15 residues. CDR3 nucleotide sequence: TGTGCCAGCAGACTACAGGGGGCTTCTGGAAACACCATATATTTT. Protein product: CASRLQGASGNTIYF.

Only one count was recorded for this clone. The chain uses TRBV21-1 and TRBJ2-7; the table's D call, TRBD2, was not checked against the DNA. TRBV21-1 counts as a pseudogene. This CDR3 region has 17 residues. For the CDR3, the DNA is TGTGCCAGCAGCGGCCTGGGGGGACCCTCCTCTGCCTACGAGCAGTACTTC. This translates into CASSGLGGPSSAYEQYF.

This chain links TRBV6-5 with TRBJ1-3; D ambiguous. The germline V gene encodes CDR1 MNHEY and CDR2 SVGAGI. The CDR3 covers 14 residues. Trimming left V 7 bases short and J 0 bases short, with 10 bases between. The CDR3 region is CASTRGPSGNTIYF. CDR3 coding DNA: TGTGCCAGCACCAGAGGTCCCTCTGGAAACACCATATATTTT.

This clone has just one count. This sequence joins TRBV27 and TRBJ1-1; D may be TRBD1 (5 bases). Looked up from germline, CDR1 is MNHEY and CDR2 is SMNVEV (reference sequence). The CDR3 runs to 14 residues. Trimming took 5 bases from V and 10 from J, leaving 20 bases between them. CDR3 coding DNA: TGTGCCAGCAGTCTTACCCCTTTCGGGGGACGAGCTTTCTTT. Translating it yields CASSLTPFGGRAFF.

This chain links TRBV6-1 with TRBJ1-2; TRBD1 matches at 8 bases. The CDR3 covers 13 residues. V shed 8 bases, J shed 4 bases, and the junction held 6 bases outside the gene matches. Germline loops: CDR1 MNHNS, CDR2 SASEGT. CDR3 DNA: TGTGCCAGCGGGAGACAGGGGATCTATGGCTACACCTTC. Protein product: CASGRQGIYGYTF.

The V gene is TRBV4-2, the J gene TRBJ2-5; possible D gene TRBD2, 6 bases. There are 15 residues in the CDR3. V was clipped by 1 base and J by 1 base, with 10 bases between them. Germline CDR1 LGHNA, CDR2 YNFKEQ. The CDR3 nucleotides read TGTGCCAGCAGCCAAGGTCAGACTAGCCAAGAGACCCAGTACTTC. Encoded protein: CASSQGQTSQETQYF.

J is TRBJ2-4 and V is TRBV5-1; the match to TRBD2 covers 13 bases. CDR1 and CDR2 (germline): SGHRS, YFSETQ. The length of the CDR3 is 18 residues. V shed 4 bases and J 0 bases; nucleotides not matched to a gene: 7. CDR3 DNA: TGCGCCAGCAGCCACACTAGCGGGAGGGCTTCAGCCAAAAACATTCAGTACTTC. Its translation is CASSHTSGRASAKNIQYF.

V is TRBV29-1 and J is TRBJ2-7; 8 bases fit TRBD1. The CDR3 consists of 15 residues. V lost 6 bases, J lost 4 bases, and 14 bases stayed unmatched. CDR1 is SQVTM and CDR2 is ANQGSEA in the germline V gene. CDR3 in DNA: TGCAGCGTAGATGACCATGGACAGGGATTTTACGAGCAGTACTTC. Translated: CSVDDHGQGFYEQYF.

This sequence joins TRBV7-9 and TRBJ2-7, with TRBD2 identical over 8 bases. With V trimmed by 5 bases and J by 2 bases, 5 bases remained unmatched. The germline CDR1 and CDR2 sequences are SEHNR and FQNEAQ (reference sequence). This CDR3 contains 14 residues. The CDR3 coding sequence is TGTGCCAGCAGCCTCAGCGGGAGAGCCTACGAGCAGTACTTC. Protein: CASSLSGRAYEQYF.

The chain carries TRBV5-1 and TRBJ2-2, with 8 nucleotides matching TRBD1. The CDR3 has 17 residues. From germline, CDR1 is SGHRS and CDR2 YFSETQ. The ends lost 2 bases at V and 6 bases at J; junction bases unmatched: 12. The CDR3: CASSFIQTGENSGELFF. For the CDR3, the DNA is TGCGCCAGCAGCTTCATCCAGACAGGGGAGAATTCCGGGGAGCTGTTTTTT.

CDR3 nucleotide sequence: TGTGCCAGCAGCGCCACCCGGAGACGAGCAACTAATGAAAAACTGTTTTTT. Translating gives CASSATRRRATNEKLFF. The chain has TRBV7-8 and TRBJ1-4, with D uncertain. The CDR3 sequence is 17 residues long. Per the germline V gene, CDR1 is SGHVS and CDR2 is FQNEAQ. The V end lost 5 bases, the J end lost 0 bases, and 16 bases lay between the germline ends. Full variable domain (rest looked up from reference TRBV7-8 and TRBJ1-4): GAGVSQSPRYKVAKRGQDVALRCDPISGHVSLFWYQQALGQGPEFLTYFQNEAQLDKSGLPSDRFFAERPEGSVSTLKIQRTQQEDSAVYLCASSATRRRATNEKLFFGSGTQLSVL.